These 17 T cell receptor beta chains came from one sample sequenced in a study of T-cell reconstitution after alpha-beta-depleted transplantation in children. Preparation of the TCRbeta library involved a method that used unique molecular identifiers. Each CDR3 protein gets one entry after TCRdb re-called the PCR reads with MiXCR. The table has over 15,000 distinct CDR3 sequences, roughly 8.2% seen once. The sequences come from PBMCs, mostly from graft donor cells, collected 60 days after TCRalphabeta/CD19-depleted stem cell transplant. The receptors originated from a boy under three years old who had a stem cell transplant for Wiskott-Aldrich syndrome, so the T cells may come from the graft donor.

The table lists this clonotype with many counts. The gene calls are TRBV2 and TRBJ1-1, with 12 bases matching TRBD1. The junction had 6 bases not matched to a gene; V was cut back by 9 bases and J by 4 bases. The CDR3 covers 14 residues. Germline V CDR1 and CDR2: SNHLY, FYNNEI. CDR3: CASGRGQGATEAFF. CDR3 DNA sequence: TGTGCCAGTGGGCGGGGACAGGGGGCCACTGAAGCTTTCTTT.

This clonotype has at least ten counts. The chain recombines TRBV5-1 with TRBJ2-1; D remains unclear. CDR1 and CDR2 (germline): SGHRS, YFSETQ. V dropped 0 bases and J dropped 0 bases, with 10 bases sitting between them. CDR3 length: 16 amino acids. The CDR3 DNA follows: TGCGCCAGCAGCTTGGTCGGTCTAAACTCCTACAATGAGCAGTTCTTC. Its translation is CASSLVGLNSYNEQFF.

This clonotype has at least ten counts. The rearrangement joins TRBV5-1 to TRBJ2-7; 8 nucleotides line up with TRBD1. Germline loops: CDR1 SGHRS, CDR2 YFSETQ. The CDR3 is 14 amino acids. J was trimmed by 3 bases and V by 0 bases; bases with no gene match: 2. Here the CDR3 reads CASSLGTGGYEQYF. Here the CDR3 DNA reads TGCGCCAGCAGCTTGGGTACAGGGGGCTACGAGCAGTACTTC. The whole variable domain, remainder taken from reference TRBV5-1 and TRBJ2-7, is KAGVTQTPRYLIKTRGQQVTLSCSPISGHRSVSWYQQTPGQGLQFLFEYFSETQRNKGNFPGRFSGRQFSNSRSEMNVSTLELGDSALYLCASSLGTGGYEQYFGPGTRLTVT.

There are many counts of this clonotype. The J gene is TRBJ1-6, the V gene TRBV10-3; D is undetermined. This CDR3 comprises 17 residues. V was clipped by 3 bases and J by 7 bases, with 19 bases between them. Germline CDR1 reads ENHRY; CDR2 reads SYGVKD. This CDR3 reads CAISDAILNGGNSPLHF. Here the CDR3 DNA reads TGTGCCATCAGTGACGCAATCTTGAACGGCGGCAATTCACCCCTCCACTTT.

This clonotype was seen a handful of times. The chain employs TRBV6-5 and TRBJ2-1; TRBD2 aligns across 10 bases. The ends lost 0 bases at V and 4 bases at J; junction bases unmatched: 3. The CDR3 is 16 residues long. Germline values: CDR1 MNHEY, CDR2 SVGAGI. The CDR3 here is CASSYSSSGGYNEQFF. CDR3 DNA sequence: TGTGCCAGCAGTTACTCGTCTAGCGGGGGATACAATGAGCAGTTCTTC.

There are a few counts of this clonotype. The chain is built from TRBV11-1 and TRBJ2-1, with D perhaps TRBD1 or TRBD2 (5 bases each). This CDR3 has 18 amino acids. V gave up 5 bases and J gave up 3 bases, with 23 bases separating them. Per the germline V gene, CDR1 is SGHAT and CDR2 is FQDESV (reference sequence). This CDR3 is CASSPMGVPLWGYNEQFF. The DNA for the CDR3 is TGTGCCAGCAGCCCGATGGGGGTCCCATTATGGGGCTACAATGAGCAGTTCTTC.

This chain links TRBV27 with TRBJ2-3, with 16 bases that match TRBD2. The V and J ends lost 5 bases and 4 bases, in that order; junction bases with no gene match: 6. The germline V gene encodes CDR1 MNHEY and CDR2 SMNVEV (reference sequence). CDR3 length: 17 residues. The CDR3 DNA reads as TGTGCCAGCAGTGGTACCGGGACTAGCGGGAGGGCAGATACGCAGTATTTT. It translates to CASSGTGTSGRADTQYF.

The DNA of the CDR3 is TGTGCCAGCAGCCAAGTAGGCTCACCCCTCCACTTT. Encoded protein: CASSQVGSPLHF. The rearrangement uses TRBV3-1 and TRBJ1-6; D gene ambiguous. The V end lost 1 base, the J end lost 10 bases, and 5 bases lay between the germline ends. Germline V gives CDR1 LGHDT, CDR2 YNNKEL (reference sequence). The CDR3 extends over 12 amino acids.

This clonotype was found many times. V usage is TRBV7-9 and J usage is TRBJ2-1, with D maybe TRBD1 (6 bases). With 5 bases removed from V and 0 bases from J, the gap between germline ends came to 11 bases. Germline V CDR1 and CDR2: SEHNR, FQNEAQ (reference sequence). The CDR3 sequence is 15 residues long. The CDR3 here is CASSRGQSSYNEQFF. DNA of the CDR3: TGTGCCAGCAGCCGTGGACAGAGCTCCTACAATGAGCAGTTCTTC.

This clonotype has a count of ten or more. The chain employs TRBV5-1 and TRBJ2-7, with 7 bases lining up with TRBD1. V shed 4 bases and J 3 bases; nucleotides not matched to a gene: 4. This CDR3 has 13 amino acids. The germline V gene has CDR1 SGHRS and CDR2 YFSETQ. CDR3 sequence: CASSMGQIYEQYF. CDR3 coding DNA: TGCGCCAGCAGCATGGGACAGATCTACGAGCAGTACTTC.

This chain uses TRBV20-1 with TRBJ2-7; D is unresolved. V shed 5 bases and J shed 0 bases, with 8 bases lying between them. The CDR3 extends over 12 amino acids. Germline CDR1 DFQATT, CDR2 SNEGSKA (reference sequence). The DNA of the CDR3 is TGCAGTGCTGTCCAAGACTCCTACGAGCAGTACTTC. It codes for CSAVQDSYEQYF.

This clonotype was counted only a few times. This chain links TRBV6-2 or TRBV6-3 with TRBJ1-1; D not resolved. V was pared by 4 bases and J by 4 bases, with 16 bases between. This CDR3 region has 15 residues. Germline V gives CDR1 MNHEY, CDR2 SVGEGT. The CDR3 DNA is TGTGCCAGCAGTTTCACATCGGTAGGTGGCACTGAAGCTTTCTTT. The encoded protein is CASSFTSVGGTEAFF.

Many counts were recorded for this clonotype. This chain uses TRBV11-2 with TRBJ2-1; TRBD2 matches 8 bases. The V and J ends lost 5 bases and 4 bases, in that order; junction bases with no gene match: 7. CDR3 length: 15 amino acids. The germline V gene encodes CDR1 SGHAT and CDR2 FQNNGV. CDR3 amino acids: CASSPRLALYNEQFF. Written as DNA, the CDR3 is TGTGCCAGCAGCCCTCGACTAGCGCTTTACAATGAGCAGTTCTTC.

The rearrangement uses TRBV28 and TRBJ2-7; weak D call: TRBD1 (6 bases). Germline V gene data show CDR1 as MDHEN and CDR2 as SYDVKM. The CDR3 sequence is 16 residues long. The V end lost 3 bases, the J end lost 2 bases, and 17 bases lay between the germline ends. CDR3 residues: CASSLIARGKTYEQYF. Written as DNA, the CDR3 is TGTGCCAGCAGTTTGATAGCCAGGGGTAAAACCTACGAGCAGTACTTC.

The chain employs TRBV20-1 and TRBJ1-4; perhaps TRBD1 as D (5 bases). In germline, CDR1 is DFQATT, CDR2 SNEGSKA (reference sequence). This CDR3 is built from 15 residues. V lost 6 bases, J lost 6 bases, and 20 bases lay in between. The CDR3 coding sequence is TGCAGTGCGACCCGGGACGGGGGGACCTATGAAAAACTGTTTTTT. Its translation is CSATRDGGTYEKLFF.

This clonotype was seen a handful of times. This sequence joins TRBV10-3 and TRBJ2-3, with D possibly called TRBD1 or TRBD2 (6 bases each). Germline loops: CDR1 ENHRY, CDR2 SYGVKD. Trimming cost V 2 bases and J 4 bases, with 13 bases left between them. There are 15 residues in the CDR3. The CDR3 spells CAISEDTRGADTQYF. The CDR3 nucleotides read TGTGCCATCAGTGAGGACACAAGGGGGGCAGATACGCAGTATTTT.

The V call is TRBV7-9, the J call TRBJ1-1; D remains ambiguous. The CDR3 runs 14 residues. Deletions cut 8 bases from V and 5 bases from J, with 18 bases between. Germline V gene data show CDR1 as SEHNR and CDR2 as FQNEAQ (reference sequence). For the CDR3, the DNA is TGTGCCAGCCGCCGTGAGGGATCGTGGACTGAAGCTTTCTTT. It specifies CASRREGSWTEAFF.